These T cell receptor beta chains were read from a single sample in a study of blood T cell repertoires in COVID-19. Using immunoSEQ multiplex PCR, the repertoire was profiled, and TCRdb retains in-frame clones only, with some absent. The sample contains about 240,000 clones, 86% of which appear only once. Material: PBMCs or T cells enriched from blood (not recorded which). These receptors all stem from a woman in her forties with acute COVID-19. The CDR3 runs from the conserved cysteine through the conserved F or W. The order of the fields is clone size, V gene, J gene, D gene, CDR3 protein, CDR3 DNA. D genes are given only for firm matches. A row's size may be missing; if present it is once, few, many or a size class.

-	TRBV6-6	TRBJ2-7	-	CASSSRSYEQYF	TGTGCCAGCAGTTCGAGATCCTACGAGCAGTACTTC
-	TRBV2	TRBJ2-7	-	CASHGVGISYEQYF	TGTGCCAGCCACGGGGTGGGTATCTCCTACGAGCAGTACTTC
-	TRBV14	TRBJ1-1	TRBD1	CASSTTGGTEAFF	TGTGCCAGCAGTACGACAGGGGGGACTGAAGCTTTCTTT
-	TRBV19	TRBJ1-1	-	CASSSWTEGNTEAFF	TGTGCCAGTAGTAGTTGGACAGAGGGGAACACTGAAGCTTTCTTT
once	TRBV9	TRBJ2-7	TRBD2	CASSVASGTYEQYF	TGTGCCAGCAGCGTAGCTAGCGGGACGTACGAGCAGTACTTC
once	TRBV19	TRBJ2-6	-	CASSMELASGANVLTF	TGTGCCAGTAGTATGGAACTAGCATCTGGGGCCAACGTCCTGACTTTC
-	TRBV5-4	TRBJ2-1	-	CASSFKETSFRNEQFF	TGTGCCAGCAGCTTCAAGGAGACTAGTTTCCGGAATGAGCAGTTCTTC
-	TRBV20-1	TRBJ1-5	-	CSASSDSSNQPQHF	TGCAGTGCTAGTTCGGACAGTAGCAATCAGCCCCAGCATTTT
once	TRBV2	TRBJ1-1	-	CASHEGGGTEAFF	TGTGCCAGCCATGAGGGGGGGGGAACTGAAGCTTTCTTT
few	TRBV19	TRBJ2-7	-	CASSKAAGREQYF	TGTGCCAGTAGTAAGGCGGCAGGGCGTGAGCAGTACTTC
-	TRBV3-1/TRBV3-2	TRBJ2-3	-	CASSQDGGTDTQYF	TGTGCCAGCAGCCAAGATGGAGGCACAGATACGCAGTATTTT
-	TRBV10-1	TRBJ2-7	-	CARGTAYEQYF	TGCGCTCGGGGGACAGCCTACGAGCAGTACTTC
-	TRBV11-1	TRBJ2-3	-	CASSLDDSRGTDTQYF	TGTGCCAGCAGCTTGGACGACTCAAGGGGAACAGATACGCAGTATTTT
-	TRBV13	TRBJ2-6	TRBD1	CASSLDRGRAGANVLTF	TGTGCCAGCAGCTTAGACAGGGGGCGCGCTGGGGCCAACGTCCTGACTTTC
-	TRBV29-1	TRBJ2-1	-	CSVEEPFSGEQFF	TGCAGCGTTGAAGAGCCTTTTAGCGGAGAGCAGTTCTTC
once	TRBV7-9	TRBJ2-7	-	CASSTRTAYEQYF	TGTGCCAGCAGCACGAGAACAGCCTACGAGCAGTACTTC
-	TRBV28	TRBJ1-5	-	CASSLWQGLQPQHF	TGTGCCAGCAGTCTATGGCAGGGGCTTCAGCCCCAGCATTTT
-	TRBV5-8	TRBJ2-7	TRBD2	CASSLGMSGGAYEQYF	TGTGCCAGCAGCTTGGGGATGAGCGGGGGGGCCTACGAGCAGTACTTC
-	TRBV7-2	TRBJ2-3	TRBD2	CASSLASGTTDTQYF	TGTGCCAGCAGCTTAGCTAGCGGGACGACAGATACGCAGTATTTT
-	TRBV5-1	TRBJ1-1	-	CASSLLRGDTEAFF	TGCGCCAGCAGCTTATTACGAGGTGACACTGAAGCTTTCTTT
-	TRBV20-1	TRBJ2-7	-	CSAYRDEQYF	TGCAGTGCTTACAGAGACGAGCAGTACTTC
-	TRBV28	TRBJ2-3	-	CASSLTGGTDTQYF	TGTGCCAGCAGTTTAACGGGAGGCACAGATACGCAGTATTTT
once	TRBV7-8	TRBJ1-2	TRBD1	CASRPGTGTGGNYGYTF	TGTGCCAGCAGGCCCGGAACCGGGACAGGGGGCAACTATGGCTACACCTTC
once	TRBV19	TRBJ2-2	TRBD1	CASSMAGGYGELFF	TGTGCCAGTAGTATGGCAGGGGGCTACGGGGAGCTGTTTTTT
-	TRBV29-1	TRBJ2-7	-	CSVASGGYEQYF	TGCAGCGTTGCCTCCGGGGGATACGAGCAGTACTTC
once	TRBV14	TRBJ1-2	TRBD1	CASSRSNYRGKVEPNYGYTF	TGTGCCAGCAGCCGGTCTAATTACAGGGGAAAAGTGGAGCCTAACTATGGCTACACCTTC
-	TRBV2	TRBJ2-3	-	CASSEDGTSTDTQYF	TGTGCCAGCAGTGAGGACGGGACTTCCACAGATACGCAGTATTTT
-	TRBV19	TRBJ1-6	-	CASSIGGAYNSPLHF	TGTGCCAGTAGTATAGGAGGTGCCTATAATTCACCCCTCCACTTT
-	TRBV27	TRBJ2-1	TRBD2	CASRDKREGPYEQFF	TGTGCCAGCAGGGACAAGCGGGAGGGCCCGTATGAGCAGTTCTTC
-	TRBV7-9	TRBJ2-6	-	CASLSLGANVLTF	TGTGCCAGCTTGTCTCTTGGGGCCAACGTCCTGACTTTC
-	TRBV5-1	TRBJ1-3	-	CASTPDSAGNTIYF	TGCGCCAGCACCCCAGACAGCGCTGGAAACACCATATATTTT
-	TRBV9	TRBJ1-6	-	CASSTSGTYNSPLHF	TGTGCCAGCAGCACCTCCGGGACATATAATTCACCCCTCCACTTT
-	TRBV29-1	TRBJ2-7	-	CSVVGGGGYEQYF	TGCAGCGTTGTAGGTGGGGGCGGATACGAGCAGTACTTC
-	TRBV24-1	TRBJ2-5	-	CATSDTDEETQYF	TGTGCCACCAGTGATACTGATGAAGAGACCCAGTACTTC
-	TRBV11-2	TRBJ2-3	-	CASSSWTVGTDTQYF	TGTGCCAGCAGCTCCTGGACTGTCGGCACAGATACGCAGTATTTT
-	TRBV24-1	TRBJ2-2	-	CATSDLDRPTGELFF	TGTGCCACCAGTGACCTGGACAGACCCACCGGGGAGCTGTTTTTT
-	TRBV24-1	TRBJ2-2	TRBD2	CATSDTSGRRTGELFF	TGTGCCACCAGTGATACTAGCGGGAGGCGAACCGGGGAGCTGTTTTTT
once	TRBV19	TRBJ2-7	-	CASSLGAGMSYEQYF	TGTGCCAGTAGTCTTGGGGCAGGGATGTCCTACGAGCAGTACTTC
-	TRBV3-1/TRBV3-2	TRBJ2-3	-	CASSQFLGDTQYF	TGTGCCAGCAGCCAATTTCTAGGAGATACGCAGTATTTT
-	TRBV6-4	TRBJ2-1	TRBD2	CASSPTSGSGNEQFF	TGTGCCAGCAGTCCTACTAGCGGGAGCGGCAATGAGCAGTTCTTC
-	TRBV6-6	TRBJ2-7	TRBD1	CASSHRDSDYEQYF	TGTGCCAGCAGTCACCGGGACAGCGACTACGAGCAGTACTTC